One T cell receptor (beta chain) is described in this entry. The CDR3 totals 18 residues. V was shortened by 1 base and J by 4 bases, with 21 bases between the two germline ends. The germline V gene has CDR1 LNHDA and CDR2 SQIVND (reference sequence). These data are taken from a study of blood T cell repertoires in COVID-19. Whole-study context: Samples came from the United States, Italy and Spain, spanning acute and convalescent COVID-19. T cells, B-cell-depleted T cells, or PBMCs supplied cDNA or gDNA.

How the authors handled the data: Estimation of nucleated cell counts was performed using reference gene primer amplification. Here immunoSEQ multiplex PCR was the method, and the copy in TCRdb shows in-frame clones only, minus some. V and J calls plus clone size are reproduced from that table; the DNA served to infer D and trimming. The data contain about 39,000 clones, 65% to 90% of them singletons. The origin of this receptor is a human donor in a cohort sampled during active COVID-19. The chain uses TRBV19 and TRBJ2-3; tentative D call: TRBD1 (6 bases). Material for sequencing was peripheral blood. The CDR3: CASSIAPVQGIRADTQYF. CDR3 in DNA: TGTGCCAGTAGTATAGCCCCGGTCCAGGGGATAAGGGCAGATACGCAGTATTTT.